This T cell receptor beta chain was obtained from a study of shared clonotypes between healthy human individuals. Overall study: Three CD4 naive, three CD4 memory, two CD8 naive and one CD8 memory plate were used per donor.

A split of CD4+ cells into CD45RA+ naive and CD45RA-negative memory subsets was performed. Original processing methods: Filtering differed, since immunoSEQ gave only junction sequences and no quality scores. Some clones are missing from TCRdb's copy, which holds only in-frame ones; the method was immunoSEQ multiplex PCR. For V, J and clone size, that table is used; D and trimming come from the DNA. The repertoire holds about 2.3 million clones, with 85% to 95% as singletons. This CDR3 contains 13 residues. V lost 3 bases and J 6 bases, leaving 9 bases between the germline ends. Germline lookup yields CDR1 SGHTA and CDR2 FQGTGA.

The clonotype comes from a young man in good health. Some clones in this sample may be carry-over from other donors' samples. The source material was naive CD4+ T cells from PBMCs. Subset: CD45RA+ positively selected. This chain joins TRBV7-3 and TRBJ2-1; D is unresolved. This CDR3 reads CASSFQLSNEQFF. CDR3 sequence (DNA): TGTGCCAGCAGCTTCCAGCTTAGCAATGAGCAGTTCTTC.